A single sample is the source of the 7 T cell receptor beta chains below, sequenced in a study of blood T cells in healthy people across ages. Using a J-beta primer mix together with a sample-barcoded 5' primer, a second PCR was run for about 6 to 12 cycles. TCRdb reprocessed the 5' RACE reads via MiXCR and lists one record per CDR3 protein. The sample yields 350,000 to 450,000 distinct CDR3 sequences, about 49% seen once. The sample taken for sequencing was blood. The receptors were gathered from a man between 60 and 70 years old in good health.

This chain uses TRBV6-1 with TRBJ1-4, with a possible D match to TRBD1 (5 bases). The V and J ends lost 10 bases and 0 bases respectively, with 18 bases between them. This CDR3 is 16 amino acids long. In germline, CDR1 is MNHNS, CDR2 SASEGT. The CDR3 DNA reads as TGTGCCATAAAACCGCGACAGTTTGCAACTAATGAAAAACTGTTTTTT. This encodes CAIKPRQFATNEKLFF.

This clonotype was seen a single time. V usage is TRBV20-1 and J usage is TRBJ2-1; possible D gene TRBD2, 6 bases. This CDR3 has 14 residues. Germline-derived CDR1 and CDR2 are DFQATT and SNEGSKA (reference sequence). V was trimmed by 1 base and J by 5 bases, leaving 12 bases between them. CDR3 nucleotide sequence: TGCAGTGCTAGAGCTCCGGGACTTCACAATGAGCAGTTCTTC. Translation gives CSARAPGLHNEQFF.

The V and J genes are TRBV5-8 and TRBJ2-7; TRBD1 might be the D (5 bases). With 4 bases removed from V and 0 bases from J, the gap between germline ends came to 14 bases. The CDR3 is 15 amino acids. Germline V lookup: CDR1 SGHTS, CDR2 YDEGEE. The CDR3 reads CASSPRWGSSYEQYF. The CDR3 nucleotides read TGTGCCAGCAGCCCCCGGTGGGGCAGCTCCTACGAGCAGTACTTC.

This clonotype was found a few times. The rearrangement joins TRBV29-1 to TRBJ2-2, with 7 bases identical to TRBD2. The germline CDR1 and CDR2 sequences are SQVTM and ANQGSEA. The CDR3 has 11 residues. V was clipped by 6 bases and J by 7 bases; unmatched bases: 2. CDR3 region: CSVQRGGELFF. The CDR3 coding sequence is TGCAGCGTGCAGCGGGGCGGGGAGCTGTTTTTT.

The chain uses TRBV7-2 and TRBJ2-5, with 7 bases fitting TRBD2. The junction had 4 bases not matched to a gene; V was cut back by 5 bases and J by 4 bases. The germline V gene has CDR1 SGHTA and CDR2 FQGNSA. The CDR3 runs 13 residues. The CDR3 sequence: CASSGSGVETQYF. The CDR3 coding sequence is TGTGCCAGCAGCGGGAGCGGGGTAGAGACCCAGTACTTC.

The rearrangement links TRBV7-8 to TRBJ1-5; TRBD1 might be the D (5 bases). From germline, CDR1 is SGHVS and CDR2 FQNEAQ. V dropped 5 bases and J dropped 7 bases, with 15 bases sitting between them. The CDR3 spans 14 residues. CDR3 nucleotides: TGTGCCAGCAGCACACCCGGCGGGGGGCAGCCCCAGCATTTT. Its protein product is CASSTPGGGQPQHF.

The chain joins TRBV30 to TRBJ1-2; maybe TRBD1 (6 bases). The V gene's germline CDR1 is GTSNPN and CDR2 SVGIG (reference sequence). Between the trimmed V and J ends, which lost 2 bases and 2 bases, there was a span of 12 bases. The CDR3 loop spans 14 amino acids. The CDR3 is CAWSPMRGNYGYTF. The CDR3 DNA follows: TGTGCCTGGAGTCCCATGAGGGGGAACTATGGCTACACCTTC.